One sample yielded the 15 T cell receptor beta chains listed below, sequenced in a study of CD8 T cells in ankylosing spondylitis. These TCRs are of unknown antigen specificity. TCRdb reprocessed the 5' RACE reads with MiXCR, giving one entry per CDR3 protein. The sample consists of approximately 300,000 distinct CDR3 sequences, 7.5% to 9% of them appearing once. Study results and limitations: For ankylosing spondylitis blood, a TCR beta motif of seven to nine highly homologous variants appeared characteristic.

The sample comprised blood, either unsorted or a sorted T cell fraction (not recorded which). The source of these receptors is a male donor with ankylosing spondylitis.

The chain joins TRBV12-3 or TRBV12-4 to TRBJ2-3, with D perhaps being TRBD1 or TRBD2 (5 bases each). This CDR3 contains 15 residues. Trimming cost V 4 bases and J 5 bases, with 16 bases left between them. The CDR3 DNA sequence: TGTGCCAGCAGTTCCGGGACCCCTCCCGGAGATACGCAGTATTTT. It specifies CASSSGTPPGDTQYF.

The J gene is TRBJ1-5, the V gene TRBV20-1; 7 bases match TRBD1. Looked up from germline, CDR1 is DFQATT and CDR2 is SNEGSKA (reference sequence). There are 14 residues in the CDR3. V trimming: 5 bases; J trimming: 2 bases; junction bases outside the gene matches: 6. The CDR3: CSASRDRGNQPQHF. The CDR3 DNA reads as TGCAGTGCTTCCCGAGACAGGGGCAATCAGCCCCAGCATTTT.

This clonotype appeared a few times. The rearrangement links TRBV28 to TRBJ1-4, with TRBD1 matching over 8 bases. This CDR3 comprises 15 residues. The germline CDR1 and CDR2 sequences are MDHEN and SYDVKM. Trimming at V came to 5 bases and at J to 5 bases, leaving 7 bases not matched to a gene. The CDR3 region is CASSLRTGINEKLFF. In nucleotides, the CDR3 is TGTGCCAGCAGTCTACGGACAGGGATAAATGAAAAACTGTTTTTT. Full variable domain (missing parts from reference TRBV28 and TRBJ1-4): DVKVTQSSRYLVKRTGEKVFLECVQDMDHENMFWYRQDPGLGLRLIYFSYDVKMKEKGDIPEGYSVSREKKERFSLILESASTNQTSMYLCASSLRTGINEKLFFGSGTQLSVL.

This clonotype was counted at least ten times. The chain links TRBV19 to TRBJ1-4; TRBD1 matches at 8 bases. The CDR3 is 16 residues long. J lost 0 bases, V lost 3 bases, and 3 bases had no gene match. CDR1 is LNHDA, CDR2 SQIVND, per germline (reference sequence). The CDR3 bases are TGTGCCAGTAGTATCGGGACAGGAGCAACTAATGAAAAACTGTTTTTT. This translates into CASSIGTGATNEKLFF.

In this sample, this clonotype turned up many times. The genes are TRBV2 and TRBJ2-3; a weak D match, TRBD2 (5 bases). The CDR3 is 15 amino acids. Between the trimmed V and J ends, which lost 5 bases and 2 bases, there was a span of 14 bases. Germline V gives CDR1 SNHLY, CDR2 FYNNEI. The CDR3 region is CASSPTRGLTDTQYF. CDR3 bases: TGTGCCAGCAGTCCGACCAGAGGGCTCACAGATACGCAGTATTTT.

This clonotype was counted many times. For the CDR3, the DNA is TGCAGTGCTGGTACCTGGGCCGACAATGAGCAGTTCTTC. This translates into CSAGTWADNEQFF. The chain has TRBV20-1 and TRBJ2-1; D gene ambiguous. Trimming removed 5 bases at V and 5 bases at J, with 13 bases between. Germline V gene sequence: CDR1 DFQATT, CDR2 SNEGSKA (reference sequence). This CDR3 spans 13 amino acids.

The chain carries TRBV20-1 and TRBJ2-1; D possibly corresponds to TRBD2 (5 bases). V was shortened by 5 bases and J by 1 base, with 12 bases between the two germline ends. Germline V gives CDR1 DFQATT, CDR2 SNEGSKA (reference sequence). This CDR3 is built from 14 residues. The CDR3 reads CSAESLASYNEQFF. The DNA for the CDR3 is TGCAGTGCTGAGTCGTTAGCGTCCTACAATGAGCAGTTCTTC.

J is TRBJ2-1 and V is TRBV20-1, with TRBD2 as a possible D gene (6 bases). V was pared by 5 bases and J by 4 bases, with 15 bases between. Germline CDR1 reads DFQATT; CDR2 reads SNEGSKA (reference sequence). This CDR3 region has 14 residues. The CDR3 here is CSAQPRDLYNEQFF. The CDR3 DNA reads as TGCAGTGCTCAGCCGCGGGACCTTTACAATGAGCAGTTCTTC.

This clonotype was counted a few times. The rearrangement uses TRBV5-1 and TRBJ1-1; no clear D gene. CDR1 and CDR2 from the germline V gene are SGHRS and YFSETQ. The CDR3 extends over 13 amino acids. V was cut by 2 bases and J by 7 bases, with 12 bases left in between. Here the CDR3 reads CASSLAGRSEAFF. As DNA, the CDR3 is TGCGCCAGCAGCTTAGCTGGACGGAGTGAAGCTTTCTTT.

CDR3: CASSLGADGYEQYF. CDR3 nucleotide sequence: TGTGCCAGCAGTTTAGGGGCCGACGGGTACGAGCAGTACTTC. This chain connects TRBV27 to TRBJ2-7, with D possibly matching TRBD1 (5 bases). The V and J ends lost 2 bases and 4 bases respectively, with 12 bases between them. The germline gives CDR1 MNHEY, CDR2 SMNVEV (reference sequence). The CDR3 has 14 residues.

The chain recombines TRBV12-3 or TRBV12-4 with TRBJ2-7; D uncertain. V dropped 1 base and J dropped 0 bases, with 7 bases sitting between them. This CDR3 spans 14 amino acids. CDR3 sequence reads: CASSLGRHSYEQYF. CDR3 bases: TGTGCCAGCAGTTTAGGTCGGCACTCCTACGAGCAGTACTTC.

The sample holds many counts of this clonotype. The gene calls are TRBV12-3 or TRBV12-4 and TRBJ2-7; no reliable D call. Trimming removed 0 bases from V and 3 bases from J, with 6 bases in between. The CDR3 sequence is 13 residues long. CDR3 nucleotides: TGTGCCAGCAGTTTAGCGAGGAGCTACGAGCAGTACTTC. Amino acid sequence: CASSLARSYEQYF.

The V gene is TRBV6-1, the J gene TRBJ1-1; the D gene is possibly TRBD1 (6 bases). The CDR3 covers 15 residues. The germline V gene has CDR1 MNHNS and CDR2 SASEGT. Trimming removed 5 bases from V and 10 bases from J, with 23 bases in between. DNA of the CDR3: TGTGCCAGCAGTCGGTCTGACAGGATTACGCTAGGAGCTTTCTTT. It codes for CASSRSDRITLGAFF.

Ten or more counts support this clonotype. V usage is TRBV6-2 or TRBV6-3 and J usage is TRBJ1-5; D might be TRBD1 (5 bases). Trimming cost V 6 bases and J 6 bases, with 9 bases left between them. The CDR3 has 12 amino acids. Germline CDR1 reads MNHEY; CDR2 reads SVGEGT. The CDR3 DNA follows: TGTGCCAGCAGCCTCACAGGTCAGCCCCAGCATTTT. It codes for CASSLTGQPQHF.

This clonotype was counted ten times or more. The V and J genes are TRBV4-3 and TRBJ2-2, with 7 bases lining up with TRBD2. CDR1 is LGHNA, CDR2 YSLEER, per germline. This CDR3 spans 16 amino acids. Trimming cost V 6 bases and J 1 base; bases outside gene matches: 8. The CDR3 region has the DNA TGCGCCAGCAGTCATAGGGCTAGCGGGAACACCGGGGAGCTGTTTTTT. It specifies CASSHRASGNTGELFF.